The rows below give T cell receptor beta chains drawn from one sample of a study of vaccination effects on CD4 cells after COVID-19. Their recognized antigens are unknown. The repertoire was sequenced with immunoSEQ multiplex PCR; TCRdb's copy has only in-frame clones and lacks some. The sample lists tens of thousands of clones, approximately 79% seen once, with less than 9.5% in the top ten. The specimen was CD4+ T cells from PBMCs cultured with HCoV-NL63 spike peptides, collected before COVID-19 vaccination. The receptors shown here come from a human donor who received a COVID-19 vaccine. CDR3s include the opening cysteine and the closing phenylalanine or tryptophan. A D gene is named only where the DNA matches it firmly. The size entry is marked missing in some rows and otherwise reads once, few, many or a size class.

d_call,j_call,v_call,clone_size,cdr3_aa,cdr3_nt
NA,TRBJ1-5,TRBV19,few,CASSIRGSTYQPQHF,TGTGCCAGTAGTATTCGAGGGTCAACTTATCAGCCCCAGCATTTT
NA,TRBJ2-3,TRBV5-8,NA,CASSPLLGREFGTDTQYF,TGTGCCAGCAGTCCATTACTCGGACGGGAGTTCGGCACAGATACGCAGTATTTT
TRBD2,TRBJ2-2,TRBV4-1,once,CASSPRTSGGQNTGELFF,TGCGCCAGCAGCCCCCGGACTAGCGGGGGGCAGAACACCGGGGAGCTGTTTTTT
TRBD1,TRBJ1-1,TRBV7-9,NA,CASSPNPGQGGYEAFF,TGTGCCAGCAGCCCCAATCCGGGACAGGGAGGGTATGAAGCTTTCTTT
NA,TRBJ2-7,TRBV2,NA,CASSDRRQDEQYF,TGTGCCAGCAGTGATCGCAGGCAGGACGAGCAGTACTTC
TRBD1,TRBJ1-1,TRBV5-1,NA,CASSLGDSMNTEAFF,TGCGCCAGCAGCTTGGGGGACAGTATGAACACTGAAGCTTTCTTT
NA,TRBJ1-2,TRBV14,NA,CASSRAPNYGYTF,TGTGCCAGCAGCAGGGCGCCCAACTATGGCTACACCTTC
NA,TRBJ1-3,TRBV10-2,NA,CASSEGSSGNTIYF,TGCGCCAGCAGTGAGGGGAGCTCTGGAAACACCATATATTTT
NA,TRBJ1-3,TRBV9,NA,CASSVDGSSGNTIYF,TGTGCCAGCAGCGTTGACGGGAGCTCTGGAAACACCATATATTTT
TRBD2,TRBJ2-6,TRBV7-2,NA,CASSLGGRAGYGANVLTF,TGTGCCAGCAGCTTAGGAGGTCGAGCGGGATATGGGGCCAACGTCCTGACTTTC
TRBD2,TRBJ2-3,TRBV4-1,few,CASSRRKLAGGPETDTQYF,TGCGCCAGCAGCCGACGGAAACTAGCGGGAGGGCCCGAAACAGATACGCAGTATTTT
NA,TRBJ1-6,TRBV19,NA,CASSNAQGRGYNSPLHF,TGTGCCAGTAGTAATGCGCAGGGGAGGGGGTATAATTCACCCCTCCACTTT
NA,TRBJ1-1,TRBV2,NA,CASTEDGSVGGTEAFF,TGTGCCAGCACCGAGGACGGGTCCGTCGGGGGCACTGAAGCTTTCTTT
NA,TRBJ2-7,TRBV6-5,NA,CASSYSAQDGYEQYF,TGTGCCAGCAGTTACTCGGCCCAGGATGGATACGAGCAGTACTTC
NA,TRBJ2-2,TRBV24-1,NA,CATSNRPQGIVDTGELFF,TGTGCCACCAGTAACCGCCCACAGGGAATAGTGGACACCGGGGAGCTGTTTTTT
TRBD1,TRBJ1-1,TRBV6-4,once,CASSWTGTGGNTEAFF,TGTGCCAGCAGCTGGACGGGGACAGGGGGGAACACTGAAGCTTTCTTT
NA,TRBJ2-2,TRBV5-1,NA,CASSLDLNTGELFF,TGCGCCAGCAGCTTGGACTTAAACACCGGGGAGCTGTTTTTT
NA,TRBJ2-1,TRBV5-1,NA,CASSLTGRRDNEQFF,TGCGCCAGCAGCTTGACCGGGAGAAGGGACAATGAGCAGTTCTTC
TRBD2,TRBJ2-6,TRBV5-1,medium-sized,CASSRSGGPGANVLTF,TGCGCCAGCAGCCGTTCGGGGGGGCCTGGGGCCAACGTCCTGACTTTC
NA,TRBJ1-5,TRBV6-5,NA,CASSLITGNQPQHF,TGTGCCAGCAGCTTGATCACAGGTAATCAGCCCCAGCATTTT
NA,TRBJ2-5,TRBV5-1,once,CASSLAWGAEETQYF,TGCGCCAGCAGCTTGGCTTGGGGGGCCGAAGAGACCCAGTACTTC
TRBD2,TRBJ2-5,TRBV3-1/TRBV3-2,NA,CASSLAGVGETQYF,TGTGCCAGCAGCCTAGCGGGAGTCGGGGAGACCCAGTACTTC
TRBD1,TRBJ2-1,TRBV18,NA,CASSPILQGAGDEQFF,TGTGCCAGCTCACCAATCCTACAGGGGGCAGGGGATGAGCAGTTCTTC
TRBD2,TRBJ2-3,TRBV6-6,few,CASSSDLAGGDTQYF,TGTGCCAGCAGTTCAGATCTAGCGGGGGGAGATACGCAGTATTTT
TRBD2,TRBJ2-3,TRBV5-4,NA,CASSHGLAGAGVGADTQYF,TGTGCCAGCAGTCACGGACTAGCGGGAGCGGGGGTCGGCGCAGATACGCAGTATTTT
NA,TRBJ2-7,TRBV12-2,NA,CASRFHRSYEQYF,TGTGCAAGTCGCTTCCACCGATCCTACGAGCAGTACTTC
TRBD1,TRBJ1-2,TRBV7-9,NA,CASSSARGQDYGYTF,TGTGCCAGCAGCTCAGCCAGAGGACAGGATTATGGCTACACCTTC
TRBD1,TRBJ1-2,TRBV18,few,CASSPVQGGINYGYTF,TGTGCCAGCTCACCGGTACAGGGGGGAATTAACTATGGCTACACCTTC
NA,TRBJ1-5,TRBV3-1/TRBV3-2,NA,CASSRGLNQPQHF,TGTGCCAGCAGCCGGGGCCTCAATCAGCCCCAGCATTTT
TRBD1,TRBJ1-4,TRBV5-1,NA,CASSPTGAAGEKLFF,TGCGCCAGCAGCCCGACAGGGGCCGCAGGAGAAAAACTGTTTTTT
TRBD1,TRBJ1-1,TRBV29-1,NA,CSVVGQGGTEAFF,TGCAGCGTTGTGGGACAGGGAGGCACTGAAGCTTTCTTT
NA,TRBJ1-2,TRBV5-1,NA,CASSFSGLSDGYTF,TGCGCCAGCAGCTTTTCAGGGTTATCGGATGGCTACACCTTC
NA,TRBJ2-1,TRBV6-5,NA,CASSSNGGNEQFF,TGTGCCAGCAGTTCAAACGGGGGTAATGAGCAGTTCTTC
NA,TRBJ1-2,TRBV19,NA,CASSINYNYGYTF,TGTGCCAGTAGTATCAATTACAACTATGGCTACACCTTC
TRBD2,TRBJ2-7,TRBV7-9,NA,CASSLGRGYSSYEQYF,TGTGCCAGCAGCTTAGGGCGGGGGTATAGCTCCTACGAGCAGTACTTC
TRBD1,TRBJ1-1,TRBV7-9,NA,CASSNRGQINTEAFF,TGTGCCAGCAGCAACCGGGGACAGATAAACACTGAAGCTTTCTTT
NA,TRBJ1-3,TRBV7-2,NA,CASTAQGRGNTIYF,TGTGCCAGCACCGCACAGGGTAGGGGAAACACCATATATTTT
NA,TRBJ1-3,TRBV5-1,NA,CASSLSGGGGGNTIYF,TGCGCCAGCAGCTTGTCAGGAGGTGGTGGTGGAAACACCATATATTTT
NA,TRBJ1-1,TRBV6-5,NA,CASRGPLGDTEAFF,TGTGCCAGCAGAGGGCCGCTCGGGGACACTGAAGCTTTCTTT
NA,TRBJ2-5,TRBV6-5,few,CASSTPRGQYF,TGTGCCAGCAGCACTCCTCGCGGCCAGTACTTC
NA,TRBJ1-2,TRBV5-6,NA,CASSLKGSGGYTF,TGTGCCAGCAGCTTAAAGGGATCGGGTGGCTACACCTTC
TRBD1,TRBJ2-3,TRBV6-5,NA,CASKGTTGSTDTQYF,TGTGCCAGCAAGGGAACGACAGGGAGCACAGATACGCAGTATTTT
NA,TRBJ2-3,TRBV18,NA,CASSPLRGGSTDTQYF,TGTGCCAGCTCACCACTAAGGGGGGGAAGCACAGATACGCAGTATTTT
NA,TRBJ1-1,TRBV27,NA,CASSYRENTEAFF,TGTGCCAGCAGTTACAGGGAGAACACTGAAGCTTTCTTT
TRBD2,TRBJ2-4,TRBV9,once,CASSVYPSGYIAKNIQYF,TGTGCCAGCAGCGTATACCCTAGCGGCTACATAGCCAAAAACATTCAGTACTTC
NA,TRBJ1-2,TRBV10-3,NA,CAISDGNYGYTF,TGTGCCATCAGTGACGGCAACTATGGCTACACCTTC
NA,TRBJ2-7,TRBV7-8,few,CASSDRDRTYEQYF,TGTGCCAGCAGCGACCGGGACCGTACCTACGAGCAGTACTTC
NA,TRBJ1-6,TRBV19,NA,CASSGGMTLDSPLHF,TGTGCCAGTAGTGGGGGAATGACTTTGGATTCACCCCTCCACTTT
NA,TRBJ1-3,TRBV25-1,NA,CASSELAGANSGNTIYF,TGTGCCAGCAGTGAATTGGCAGGGGCCAACTCTGGAAACACCATATATTTT
NA,TRBJ2-3,TRBV27,NA,CASSWGPHTDTQYF,TGTGCCAGCAGTTGGGGCCCCCACACAGATACGCAGTATTTT
TRBD2,TRBJ2-7,TRBV27,NA,CASSLSWDASGNYEQYF,TGTGCCAGCAGTTTATCTTGGGATGCTAGCGGGAACTACGAGCAGTACTTC
NA,TRBJ2-7,TRBV19,few,CASSVTGTPREQYF,TGTGCCAGTAGTGTCACCGGGACCCCTAGGGAGCAGTACTTC
TRBD2,TRBJ2-3,TRBV6-5,NA,CASSWTSGRVGTQYF,TGTGCCAGCAGTTGGACTAGCGGGAGGGTTGGTACGCAGTATTTT
NA,TRBJ1-2,TRBV7-8,NA,CASSLDVQSYTF,TGTGCCAGCAGCTTAGACGTACAGTCCTACACCTTC
NA,TRBJ2-1,TRBV24-1,NA,CATSGSVDEQFF,TGTGCCACCAGTGGCAGCGTCGATGAGCAGTTCTTC
TRBD1,TRBJ2-1,TRBV2,medium-sized,CASSEVRSTGGEQFF,TGTGCCAGCAGTGAAGTCCGGAGCACAGGGGGTGAGCAGTTCTTC
NA,TRBJ1-4,TRBV7-9,few,CASEVQGYEKLFF,TGTGCCAGCGAAGTACAGGGCTATGAAAAACTGTTTTTT
NA,TRBJ1-1,TRBV5-1,NA,CASSTLPQGRTEAFF,TGCGCCAGCAGCACCCTTCCCCAGGGACGAACTGAAGCTTTCTTT
TRBD1,TRBJ1-4,TRBV6-5,NA,CASSYRTGGGKEKLFF,TGTGCCAGCAGTTACCGGACAGGGGGGGGGAAAGAAAAACTGTTTTTT